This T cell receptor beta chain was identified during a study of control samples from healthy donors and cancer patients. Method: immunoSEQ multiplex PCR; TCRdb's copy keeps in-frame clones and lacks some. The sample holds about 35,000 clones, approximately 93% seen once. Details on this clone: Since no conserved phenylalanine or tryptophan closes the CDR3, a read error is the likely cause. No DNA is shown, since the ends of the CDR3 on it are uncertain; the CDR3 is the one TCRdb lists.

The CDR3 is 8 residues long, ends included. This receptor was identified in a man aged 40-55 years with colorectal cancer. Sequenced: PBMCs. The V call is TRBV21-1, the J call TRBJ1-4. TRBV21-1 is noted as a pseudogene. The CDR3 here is CASSKGRG.